This T cell receptor beta chain was identified in a study of patients and donors after allogeneic stem cell transplantation. V was shortened by 4 bases and J by 1 base, with 10 bases between the two germline ends. The germline V gene encodes CDR1 MGHDK and CDR2 SYGVNS. CDR3 size: 14 residues. MiXCR, applied by TCRdb to the RT-PCR reads, yields one record per CDR3 protein. The data show roughly 200,000 distinct CDR3 sequences, with roughly two fifths seen just once and around 10% held by the top ten. Sample: blood, either unsorted or a sorted T cell fraction (not recorded which). This chain connects TRBV25-1 to TRBJ2-5, with D possibly being TRBD1 (5 bases). This TCR was sampled from a human donor who was either an allogeneic HSCT recipient or a stem cell or donor lymphocyte infusion donor (not recorded which). It is not recorded whose cells these are; they may come from a transplant donor. This chain's CDR3 is CASSGGRSQETQYF. Here the CDR3 DNA reads TGTGCCAGCAGTGGGGGCAGAAGCCAAGAGACCCAGTACTTC. The full variable domain, rest sourced from reference TRBV25-1 and TRBJ2-5, is EADIYQTPRYLVIGTGKKITLECSQTMGHDKMYWYQQDPGMELHLIHYSYGVNSTEKGDLSSESTVSRIRTEHFPLTLESARPSHTSQYLCASSGGRSQETQYFGPGTRLLVL.